The 12 T cell receptor beta chains reported below all come from one sample, sequenced in a study of T cell changes during pregnancy in multiple sclerosis. Profiling relied on immunoSEQ multiplex PCR, and the TCRdb table lists in-frame clones only, not all of them. This repertoire shows around 88,000 clones, over 80% found once; its top ten account for 2.6%. This specimen was peripheral blood, taken in the first trimester of pregnancy. Receptors originate from a female donor with multiple sclerosis, enrolled in a pregnancy study.

This chain connects TRBV5-5 to TRBJ2-7; TRBD1 matches at 8 bases. The CDR3 spans 11 residues. Germline V gives CDR1 SGHKS, CDR2 YYEKEE (reference sequence). J lost 12 bases, V lost 4 bases, and 6 bases had no gene match. CDR3 residues: CASSRGQGSYF. CDR3 DNA: TGTGCCAGCAGCCGAGGACAGGGTTCGTACTTC.

CDR3 region: CASSWTGGGNTIYF. CDR3 nucleotide sequence: TGCGCCAGCAGCTGGACAGGGGGAGGAAACACCATATATTTT. V usage is TRBV5-1 and J usage is TRBJ1-3, with 10 bases lining up with TRBD1. CDR3 length: 14 amino acids. Unmatched junction bases numbered 1, after V lost 3 bases and J lost 4 bases. The germline V gene encodes CDR1 SGHRS and CDR2 YFSETQ.

This clone was counted a single time. This chain joins TRBV7-3 and TRBJ1-2; D call uncertain. The V end lost 6 bases, the J end lost 2 bases, and 13 bases lay between the germline ends. Germline V gives CDR1 SGHTA, CDR2 FQGTGA. The CDR3 has 14 amino acids. CDR3: CASRFPELNYGYTF. For the CDR3, the DNA is TGTGCCAGCAGGTTCCCGGAGCTGAACTATGGCTACACCTTC.

CDR3 nucleotide sequence: TGTGCCAGCTCACGAGGACTAGCGGGAGCCAACGAGCAGTACTTC. This sequence encodes CASSRGLAGANEQYF. This sequence joins TRBV18 and TRBJ2-7; 13 nucleotides align to TRBD2. The CDR3 runs 15 residues. Germline-derived CDR1 and CDR2 are KGHSH and LQKENI. V was pared by 4 bases and J by 5 bases, with 5 bases of the junction left unmatched.

The chain is built from TRBV6-6 and TRBJ2-3, with 11 bases fitting TRBD2. The germline CDR1 and CDR2 sequences are MNHNY and SVGAGI (reference sequence). The CDR3 runs 16 residues. V lost 10 bases, J lost 0 bases, and 9 bases stayed unmatched. The CDR3 is CATLEWTSGSTDTQYF. CDR3 nucleotide sequence: TGTGCCACCCTTGAGTGGACTAGCGGGAGCACAGATACGCAGTATTTT.

This chain links TRBV11-1 with TRBJ2-3, with 15 bases that match TRBD2. CDR1 is SGHAT, CDR2 FQDESV, per germline (reference sequence). The CDR3 is 17 amino acids. The trim removed 4 bases at V and 4 bases at J, leaving 6 bases unmatched. The CDR3 here is CASSSPGLAGGPDTQYF. The CDR3 DNA reads TGTGCCAGCAGCTCCCCGGGACTAGCGGGAGGTCCAGATACGCAGTATTTT.

The V and J genes are TRBV6-5 and TRBJ1-1; the match to TRBD1 covers 9 bases. This CDR3 comprises 14 residues. The germline V gene has CDR1 MNHEY and CDR2 SVGAGI. The ends lost 5 bases at V and 4 bases at J; junction bases unmatched: 5. The CDR3 reads CASSNRQGVTEAFF. In DNA form, the CDR3 reads TGTGCCAGCAGTAATCGACAGGGGGTCACTGAAGCTTTCTTT.

This chain connects TRBV28 to TRBJ2-1; 14 nucleotides agree with TRBD2. The CDR3 contains 15 residues. V trimming: 6 bases; J trimming: 8 bases; junction bases outside the gene matches: 6. Germline V CDR1 and CDR2: MDHEN, SYDVKM. This chain's CDR3 is CASRQTSGRVYEQFF. The CDR3 DNA sequence: TGTGCCAGCAGGCAGACTAGCGGGAGGGTCTATGAGCAGTTCTTC.

This chain uses TRBV28 with TRBJ2-1, with D possibly TRBD2 on 6 matching bases. There are 13 residues in the CDR3. V lost 7 bases and J lost 10, with 17 bases in between. Per the germline V gene, CDR1 is MDHEN and CDR2 is SYDVKM. The CDR3, as DNA: TGTGCCAGCATTAGCGGCCGATCCAACGAGCAGTTCTTC. This gives the protein CASISGRSNEQFF. Based on the CDR3 plus reference TRBV28 and TRBJ2-1, the full variable domain is DVKVTQSSRYLVKRTGEKVFLECVQDMDHENMFWYRQDPGLGLRLIYFSYDVKMKEKGDIPEGYSVSREKKERFSLILESASTNQTSMYLCASISGRSNEQFFGPGTRLTVL.

The chain couples TRBV28 to TRBJ2-7; 7 positions agree with TRBD1. There are 20 residues in the CDR3. Looked up from germline, CDR1 is MDHEN and CDR2 is SYDVKM. Trimming cost V 4 bases and J 2 bases; bases outside gene matches: 23. The CDR3 is CASSSPGLAKQGNRPYEQYF. DNA for the CDR3: TGTGCCAGCAGTTCCCCAGGGCTCGCAAAACAGGGGAACCGACCCTACGAGCAGTACTTC.

The chain recombines TRBV9 with TRBJ2-1; 8 nucleotides agree with TRBD2. CDR1 is SGDLS and CDR2 is YYNGEE in the germline V gene. V lost 2 bases to trimming and J lost 9 bases; unmatched junction nucleotides: 1. The CDR3 is made up of 12 amino acids. The CDR3 sequence: CASSVSGSEQFF. The CDR3 nucleotides read TGTGCCAGCAGCGTGAGCGGGAGTGAGCAGTTCTTC. Looking up the rest from reference TRBV9 and TRBJ2-1 gives the full variable domain: DSGVTQTPKHLITATGQRVTLRCSPRSGDLSVYWYQQSLDQGLQFLIQYYNGEERAKGNILERFSAQQFPDLHSELNLSSLELGDSALYFCASSVSGSEQFFGPGTRLTVL.

This clone was counted only a few times. V usage is TRBV2 and J usage is TRBJ2-2; TRBD2 is a possible D gene (6 bases). The CDR3 loop spans 13 amino acids. V was pared by 7 bases and J by 8 bases, with 14 bases between. Germline loops: CDR1 SNHLY, CDR2 FYNNEI. The CDR3 protein is CASKDGRLGELFF. Here the CDR3 DNA reads TGTGCCAGCAAGGACGGGAGATTGGGGGAGCTGTTTTTT. Drawing the rest from reference TRBV2 and TRBJ2-2, the complete variable domain is EPEVTQTPSHQVTQMGQEVILRCVPISNHLYFYWYRQILGQKVEFLVSFYNNEISEKSEIFDDQFSVERPDGSNFTLKIRSTKLEDSAMYFCASKDGRLGELFFGEGSRLTVL.